Here is one TCR beta chain with its context. The sample carries other DNA sequences with the same CDR3. Assay used: immunoSEQ multiplex PCR; TCRdb lists only in-frame clones, some missing. This sample has about 70,000 clones, with nearly 95% found just once. The data were taken from a study of T cell changes during pregnancy in multiple sclerosis. J lost 8 bases, V lost 3 bases, and 5 bases had no gene match. The length of the CDR3 is 15 residues. Germline V gene lookup returns CDR1 SNHLY and CDR2 FYNNEI. The rearrangement links TRBV2 to TRBJ2-1, with 12 nucleotides matching TRBD1. The TCR originated in a female donor with multiple sclerosis, enrolled in a pregnancy study. Sequenced here: CD4+ T cells from peripheral blood mononuclear cells, sampled after pregnancy. The CDR3 protein is CASSEGQGALHEQFF. For the CDR3, the DNA is TGTGCCAGCAGTGAGGGACAGGGGGCGCTCCATGAGCAGTTCTTC.